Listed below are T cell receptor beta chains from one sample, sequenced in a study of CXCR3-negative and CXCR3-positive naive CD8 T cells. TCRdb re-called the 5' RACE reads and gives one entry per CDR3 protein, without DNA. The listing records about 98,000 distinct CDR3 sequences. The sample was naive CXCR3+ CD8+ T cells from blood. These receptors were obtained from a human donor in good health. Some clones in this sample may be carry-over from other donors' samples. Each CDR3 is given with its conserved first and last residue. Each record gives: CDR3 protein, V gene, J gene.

CDR3 protein: CASSFPGAPQWEQFF; V gene: TRBV27; J gene: TRBJ2-1
CDR3 protein: CSARSGGFYEQYF; V gene: TRBV20-1; J gene: TRBJ2-7
CDR3 protein: CASSPWTGVGYGYTF; V gene: TRBV7-2; J gene: TRBJ1-2
CDR3 protein: CASSLPGSEQFF; V gene: TRBV28; J gene: TRBJ2-1
CDR3 protein: CASSFTTAGNSEKLFF; V gene: TRBV12-3/TRBV12-4; J gene: TRBJ1-4
CDR3 protein: CASNPHGTDSSYNEQFF; V gene: TRBV4-1; J gene: TRBJ2-1
CDR3 protein: CASSSDRGPQSNIQYF; V gene: TRBV7-2; J gene: TRBJ2-4
CDR3 protein: CASSAGQIYGYTF; V gene: TRBV7-2; J gene: TRBJ1-2
CDR3 protein: CASSSPHGVNTEAFF; V gene: TRBV7-9; J gene: TRBJ1-1
CDR3 protein: CASSYSITGLLAGVYEQYF; V gene: TRBV6-5; J gene: TRBJ2-7
CDR3 protein: CASSQVSSGNQETQYF; V gene: TRBV4-3; J gene: TRBJ2-5